Following are 11 T cell receptor beta chains from one sample sequenced in a study of Graves' ophthalmopathy and Graves' hyperthyroidism. CDR3 regions of TCR beta were amplified from RNA transcripts. First-round RT-PCR used HTBI primers; second-round multiplex PCR followed. One entry per CDR3 protein, called by TCRdb with MiXCR from the multiplex PCR reads. The sample includes about 1.1 million distinct CDR3 sequences, about two fifths of them seen just once. Sequencing was done on a sample of peripheral blood or thyroid tissue (not recorded which). The origin of the receptors is an adult man with Graves' hyperthyroidism.

This clonotype was seen only a few times. The rearrangement links TRBV29-1 to TRBJ1-3; tentative D call: TRBD1 (5 bases). The CDR3 consists of 14 residues. Germline CDR1 SQVTM, CDR2 ANQGSEA. The V end was cut by 6 bases, the J end by 2 bases, with 14 bases between. The CDR3 reads CSVLGGRAGNTIYF. CDR3 coding DNA: TGCAGCGTCCTGGGGGGAAGGGCTGGAAACACCATATATTTT. Supplemented by reference TRBV29-1 and TRBJ1-3, the full variable domain reads SAVISQKPSRDICQRGTSLTIQCQVDSQVTMMFWYRQQPGQSLTLIATANQGSEATYESGFVIDKFPISRPNLTFSTLTVSNMSPEDSSIYLCSVLGGRAGNTIYFGEGSWLTVV.

Ten or more counts support this clonotype. V usage is TRBV20-1 and J usage is TRBJ1-1; D ambiguous. CDR3 length equals 14 residues. Trimming took off 3 bases at V and 4 bases at J, with 15 bases between the two ends. CDR1 and CDR2 (germline): DFQATT, SNEGSKA (reference sequence). CDR3 coding DNA: TGCAGTGCTAGTAATATTGTACGGAGCACTGAAGCTTTCTTT. Translated: CSASNIVRSTEAFF.

The table lists this clonotype with many counts. The chain couples TRBV29-1 to TRBJ1-1; 7 bases map to TRBD1. Germline V gene lookup returns CDR1 SQVTM and CDR2 ANQGSEA. The ends lost 3 bases at V and 7 bases at J; junction bases unmatched: 5. The CDR3 spans 12 residues. The CDR3 sequence: CSVDKGGGEAFF. DNA for the CDR3: TGCAGCGTTGACAAAGGGGGCGGTGAAGCTTTCTTT.

The J gene is TRBJ1-5, the V gene TRBV7-8; D not resolved. The V gene lost 7 bases and the J gene lost 11 bases, with 24 bases spanning the gap. CDR3 length: 15 amino acids. Germline loops: CDR1 SGHVS, CDR2 FQNEAQ. The CDR3 DNA is TGTGCCAGCACCCGAATCGGCGGGAGCGGGGAGACCCAGCATTTT. Translating it yields CASTRIGGSGETQHF.

The chain has TRBV5-1 and TRBJ1-1; D is uncertain. The CDR3 length is 15 residues. Germline CDR1 is SGHRS and CDR2 is YFSETQ. The V and J ends lost 4 bases and 0 bases respectively, with 13 bases between them. CDR3: CASSPGRFMNTEAFF. In DNA form, the CDR3 reads TGCGCCAGCAGCCCCGGACGATTTATGAACACTGAAGCTTTCTTT.

V gene TRBV7-3 combines with J gene TRBJ2-7, with 8 nucleotides matching TRBD1. Germline V gene lookup returns CDR1 SGHTA and CDR2 FQGTGA. With 5 bases clipped from V and 8 bases from J, the junction kept 14 bases outside the gene matches. CDR3 length: 15 residues. CDR3 sequence (DNA): TGTGCCAGCAGCCTGGGACAGGCCCCAGGGCCCCAGCAGTACTTC. It encodes CASSLGQAPGPQQYF.

This clonotype was detected only a few times. The V and J genes are TRBV2 and TRBJ2-7, with 9 bases lining up with TRBD2. The CDR3 loop spans 14 amino acids. With 7 bases clipped from V and 4 bases from J, the junction kept 8 bases outside the gene matches. Germline CDR1 SNHLY, CDR2 FYNNEI. The CDR3 spells CASIENLAGYEQYF. The CDR3, as DNA: TGTGCCAGCATAGAGAACCTAGCGGGATACGAGCAGTACTTC.

This clonotype was detected only a few times. The rearrangement joins TRBV10-3 to TRBJ2-7, with D perhaps matching TRBD1 (5 bases). Germline-derived CDR1 and CDR2 are ENHRY and SYGVKD. Trimming cost V 10 bases and J 5 bases, with 21 bases left between them. The CDR3 spans 14 residues. CDR3 nucleotide sequence: TGTGCCACCGACAGTTCTGAAAACAGAAACGAGCAGTACTTC. This translates into CATDSSENRNEQYF.

V usage is TRBV18 and J usage is TRBJ2-5; no definite D call. With 2 bases removed from V and 9 bases from J, the gap between germline ends came to 10 bases. The CDR3 runs 12 residues. Per germline, CDR1 KGHSH and CDR2 LQKENI. CDR3 bases: TGTGCCAGCTCACCAGGGGTTCGGGCCCAGTACTTC. Its translation: CASSPGVRAQYF. The full variable domain, completed using reference TRBV18 and TRBJ2-5, is NAGVMQNPRHLVRRRGQEARLRCSPMKGHSHVYWYRQLPEEGLKFMVYLQKENIIDESGMPKERFSAEFPKEGPSILRIQQVVRGDSAAYFCASSPGVRAQYFGPGTRLLVL.

This clonotype was detected many times. The chain recombines TRBV19 with TRBJ1-1, with D perhaps TRBD1 (6 bases). This CDR3 region has 14 residues. Germline V CDR1 and CDR2: LNHDA, SQIVND (reference sequence). CDR3 DNA: TGTGCAACAGGGTTAGGGATTCGGAGCACTGAAGCTTTCTTT. This translates into CATGLGIRSTEAFF. Supplemented by reference TRBV19 and TRBJ1-1, the full variable domain reads DGGITQSPKYLFRKEGQNVTLSCEQNLNHDAMYWYRQDPGQGLRLIYYSQIVNDFQKGDIAEGYSVSREKKESFPLTVTSAQKNPTAFYLCATGLGIRSTEAFFGQGTRLTVV.

The chain combines TRBV19 with TRBJ1-5, with a tentative D call TRBD1 (6 bases). The germline V gene has CDR1 LNHDA and CDR2 SQIVND (reference sequence). V dropped 3 bases and J dropped 3 bases, with 15 bases sitting between them. This CDR3 spans 16 amino acids. The CDR3 here is CASSIGQTRNNQPQHF. CDR3 bases: TGTGCCAGTAGTATCGGACAGACCCGGAACAATCAGCCCCAGCATTTT.